Listed here are 18 T cell receptor beta chains from one sample, sequenced in a study of blood T cells in healthy people across ages. Using a J-beta primer mix together with a sample-barcoded 5' primer, a second PCR was run for about 6 to 11 cycles. TCRdb re-called the 5' RACE reads through MiXCR, storing one row per CDR3 protein. The sample lists roughly 2 million distinct CDR3 sequences; 49% were seen once. Material: blood. The receptors here all came from a middle-aged woman in good health.

The chain joins TRBV20-1 to TRBJ2-1; D is unclear. The CDR3 consists of 11 residues. Deletions cut 6 bases from V and 10 bases from J, with 13 bases between. CDR1 DFQATT and CDR2 SNEGSKA come from the germline V gene (reference sequence). CDR3 amino acids: CSARTSREQFF. The CDR3 DNA follows: TGCAGTGCCCGCACCTCACGGGAGCAGTTCTTC.

The genes are TRBV9 and TRBJ2-1; the match to TRBD2 covers 9 bases. Germline lookup yields CDR1 SGDLS and CDR2 YYNGEE. V lost 4 bases, J lost 4 bases, and 9 bases stayed unmatched. The CDR3 is made up of 16 amino acids. The CDR3, as DNA: TGTGCCAGCAGCCCAATTAGCGGGGGCTCATACAATGAGCAGTTCTTC. Translation: CASSPISGGSYNEQFF.

The chain has TRBV11-1 and TRBJ2-3, with a possible D match to TRBD1 (5 bases). Germline CDR1 reads SGHAT; CDR2 reads FQDESV (reference sequence). The CDR3 spans 16 residues. Trimming stripped 5 bases from V and 0 bases from J, with 15 bases between. The CDR3 loop is CASSPHRFTSTDTQYF. The CDR3 region has the DNA TGTGCCAGCAGCCCACACAGGTTCACTAGCACAGATACGCAGTATTTT.

The rearrangement joins TRBV6-2 or TRBV6-3 to TRBJ2-4, with D possibly matching TRBD2 (5 bases). Germline V lookup: CDR1 MNHEY, CDR2 SVGEGT. The CDR3 spans 11 residues. V was clipped by 6 bases and J by 15 bases, with 15 bases between them. CDR3 region: CASSHGVSGYF. The CDR3 nucleotides read TGTGCCAGCAGCCACGGGGTCAGCGGGTACTTC.

This clonotype was counted once. J is TRBJ1-1 and V is TRBV4-3; possible D gene TRBD1, 6 bases. V was cut by 1 base and J by 5 bases, with 14 bases left in between. CDR1 and CDR2 from the germline V gene are LGHNA and YSLEER. CDR3 size: 15 residues. The CDR3 loop reads CASSQAGASLTEAFF. DNA of the CDR3: TGCGCCAGCAGCCAAGCGGGGGCCTCGTTGACTGAAGCTTTCTTT.

The V call is TRBV12-3 or TRBV12-4, the J call TRBJ2-3; 8 bases align to TRBD2. V was pared by 0 bases and J by 2 bases, with 7 bases of the junction left unmatched. The CDR3 is made up of 17 amino acids. The CDR3 nucleotides read TGTGCCAGCAGTTTAGCGGAGATAGCGGGAATCACAGATACGCAGTATTTT. Its translation is CASSLAEIAGITDTQYF.

This rearrangement joins TRBV29-1 to TRBJ2-1; D not resolved. Per the germline V gene, CDR1 is SQVTM and CDR2 is ANQGSEA. Deletions cut 2 bases from V and 9 bases from J, with 8 bases between. The CDR3 is made up of 11 amino acids. The DNA for the CDR3 is TGCAGCGTTGAACCTTCGGGTGAGCAGTTCTTC. Its protein product is CSVEPSGEQFF.

With respect to this clonotype: One end of the junction fails to match germline, which may point to a read error. The chain joins TRBV2 to TRBJ2-4; tentatively, D is TRBD1 (6 bases). The germline V gene has CDR1 SNHLY and CDR2 FYNNEI. This CDR3 has 13 residues. CDR3: CASSEENRESSYF. The CDR3 DNA reads as TGTGCCAGCAGCGAAGAGAACAGGGAGTCATCGTACTTC.

About this clonotype: It may be a read error: a sequence one base away is much more abundant. J is TRBJ2-1 and V is TRBV4-3; D call uncertain. Per germline, CDR1 LGHNA and CDR2 YSLEER. Trimming took 0 bases from V and 9 from J, leaving 3 bases between them. CDR3 length: 11 residues. The CDR3 coding sequence is TGCGCCAGCAGCCAAGAAAGTGAGCAGTTCTTC. It encodes CASSQESEQFF.

On this clonotype itself: A much larger clone differs by one base, so this may be a read error. The chain is built from TRBV7-2 and TRBJ1-2; TRBD1 agrees at 10 bases. The CDR3 is 15 residues long. Germline CDR1 and CDR2: SGHTA and FQGNSA. This CDR3 reads CAGSSAGTGDYGYTF. CDR3 DNA: TGTGCCGGCAGCTCCGCCGGGACAGGGGACTATGGCTACACCTTC.

The chain recombines TRBV29-1 with TRBJ2-2, with 12 bases fitting TRBD2. There are 14 residues in the CDR3. The V segment lost 8 bases and the J segment 6 bases; nucleotides outside the gene matches: 7. Germline values: CDR1 SQVTM, CDR2 ANQGSEA. CDR3 nucleotide sequence: TGCAGCTCGGCTAGCGGGGGGGTTTCCGGGGAGCTGTTTTTT. Protein: CSSASGGVSGELFF.

The chain has TRBV20-1 and TRBJ2-6; TRBD1 matches at 9 bases. The CDR3 spans 19 residues. CDR1 and CDR2 from the germline V gene are DFQATT and SNEGSKA (reference sequence). V trimming: 2 bases; J trimming: 0 bases; junction bases outside the gene matches: 11. CDR3 residues: CSARSLGQGSPSGANVLTF. Here the CDR3 DNA reads TGCAGTGCTAGATCGCTGGGACAGGGAAGCCCCTCTGGGGCCAACGTCCTGACTTTC.

This clonotype was seen many times. The chain combines TRBV28 with TRBJ2-7; no clear D gene. The CDR3 consists of 14 residues. V was cut by 8 bases and J by 0 bases, with 14 bases left in between. In germline, CDR1 is MDHEN, CDR2 SYDVKM. The CDR3 bases are TGTGCCAGCCACTCAAGGGTTCTCTCCTACGAGCAGTACTTC. Its protein product is CASHSRVLSYEQYF.

As for this clonotype: At one end, the junction sequence differs from germline, possibly due to a read error. The V and J genes are TRBV6-2 or TRBV6-3 and TRBJ2-2; no definite D call. The CDR3 covers 13 residues. Germline CDR1 is MNHEY and CDR2 is SVGEGT. The CDR3 here is CTSSWARTGELFF. The CDR3 region has the DNA TGTACCAGCAGTTGGGCCAGGACCGGGGAGCTGTTTTTT.

As concerns this clonotype: At one boundary the junction diverges from the germline segment, which might be a read error. J is TRBJ2-7 and V is TRBV12-3 or TRBV12-4; D ambiguous. The CDR3 consists of 15 residues. The CDR3, as DNA: TGTGCCGGCAGTTTAGGCCAGACCTTCTCCTACGAGCAGTACTTC. This codes for CAGSLGQTFSYEQYF.

The chain employs TRBV25-1 and TRBJ2-1; maybe TRBD2 (5 bases). This CDR3 has 15 amino acids. The V gene's germline CDR1 is MGHDK and CDR2 SYGVNS. With 7 bases removed from V and 1 base from J, the gap between germline ends came to 14 bases. The DNA of the CDR3 is TGTGCCAGCAACGAGGGATTAAGGTCCTACAATGAGCAGTTCTTC. Its translation: CASNEGLRSYNEQFF.

This clonotype was counted a few times. V is TRBV11-2 and J is TRBJ2-4; D is possibly TRBD1 or TRBD2 (5 bases each). The assigned J gene may be wrong: the sequence end matches TRBJ2-7 better. Germline V gene data show CDR1 as SGHAT and CDR2 as FQNNGV. The CDR3 totals 15 residues. CDR3 nucleotides: TGTGCCAGCAGCCCTCCAGGGACGGGGACCTACGAGCAGTACTTC. Its protein is CASSPPGTGTYEQYF.

The chain employs TRBV12-3 or TRBV12-4 and TRBJ2-3; D may be TRBD2 (6 bases). The length of the CDR3 is 14 residues. V was trimmed by 2 bases and J by 8 bases, leaving 14 bases between them. CDR3 in amino acids: CASSLTGGAATQYF. CDR3 in DNA: TGTGCCAGCAGTTTAACCGGGGGTGCGGCTACGCAGTATTTT.